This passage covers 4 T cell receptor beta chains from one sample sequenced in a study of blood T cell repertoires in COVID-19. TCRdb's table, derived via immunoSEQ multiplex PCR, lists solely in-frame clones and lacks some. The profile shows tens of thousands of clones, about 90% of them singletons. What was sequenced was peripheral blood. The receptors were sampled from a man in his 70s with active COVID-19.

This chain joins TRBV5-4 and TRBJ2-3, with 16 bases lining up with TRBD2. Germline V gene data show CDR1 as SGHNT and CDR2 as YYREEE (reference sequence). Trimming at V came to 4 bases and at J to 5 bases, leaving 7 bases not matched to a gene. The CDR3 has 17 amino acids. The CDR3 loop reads CASSTGLAGGRGDTQYF. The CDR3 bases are TGTGCCAGCAGCACGGGACTAGCGGGGGGGCGTGGAGATACGCAGTATTTT.

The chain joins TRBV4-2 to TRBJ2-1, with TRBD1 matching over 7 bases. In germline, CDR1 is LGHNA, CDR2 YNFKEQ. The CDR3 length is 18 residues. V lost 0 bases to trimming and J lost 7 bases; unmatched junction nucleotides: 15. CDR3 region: CASSQDPITGSRGNEQFF. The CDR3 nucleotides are TGTGCCAGCAGCCAAGATCCGATCACAGGGAGCAGGGGGAATGAGCAGTTCTTC.

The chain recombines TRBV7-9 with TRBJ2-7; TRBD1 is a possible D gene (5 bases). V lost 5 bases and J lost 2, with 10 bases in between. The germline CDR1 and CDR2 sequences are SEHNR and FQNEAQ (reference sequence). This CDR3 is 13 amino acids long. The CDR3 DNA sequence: TGTGCCAGCAGCCTCCAGGGAACCTACGAGCAGTACTTC. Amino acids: CASSLQGTYEQYF.

The CDR3 DNA is TGTGCCAGCAGTTATCGACAGGGGGCTTTTTACGAGCAGTACTTC. This translates into CASSYRQGAFYEQYF. The chain employs TRBV27 and TRBJ2-7; 10 bases map to TRBD1. Germline CDR1 is MNHEY and CDR2 is SMNVEV (reference sequence). This CDR3 contains 15 residues. The ends lost 4 bases at V and 4 bases at J; junction bases unmatched: 7.